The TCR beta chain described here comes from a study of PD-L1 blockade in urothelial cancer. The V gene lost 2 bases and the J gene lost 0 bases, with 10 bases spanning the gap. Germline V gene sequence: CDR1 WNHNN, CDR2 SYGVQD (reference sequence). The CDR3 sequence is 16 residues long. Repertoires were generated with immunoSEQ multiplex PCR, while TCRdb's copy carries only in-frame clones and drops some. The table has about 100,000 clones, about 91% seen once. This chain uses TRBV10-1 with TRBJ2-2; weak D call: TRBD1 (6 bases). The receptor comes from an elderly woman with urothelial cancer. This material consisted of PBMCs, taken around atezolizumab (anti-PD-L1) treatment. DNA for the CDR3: TGCGCCAGCAGTGAGGGGACAACCACGAACACCGGGGAGCTGTTTTTT. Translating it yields CASSEGTTTNTGELFF.